The subject of this entry is one T cell receptor (beta chain). Its antigen is as yet unknown. These data are taken from a study of shared clonotypes between healthy human individuals. Study-level points and caveats: Investigators collected only blood, and repertoires in tissues likely differ.

The authors distributed each subset's genomic DNA evenly over several immunoSEQ plates. Assay used: immunoSEQ multiplex PCR; TCRdb lists only in-frame clones, some missing. The sample lists 2 million to 3 million clones, 93% occurring once. Germline V gene lookup returns CDR1 LNHDA and CDR2 SQIVND (reference sequence). V trimming: 6 bases; J trimming: 5 bases; junction bases outside the gene matches: 10. The CDR3 totals 14 residues. This sequence was found in a man younger than 35 in good health. Some clones in this sample may be carry-over from other donors' samples. The genes are TRBV19 and TRBJ2-7; 7 bases are a match to TRBD2. Sample: naive CD4+ T cells from PBMCs. Subset defined: CD45RA+ positively selected. The CDR3 DNA is TGTGCCAGTAGGCCCCAGCGGGGCCCCCACGAGCAGTACTTC. This codes for CASRPQRGPHEQYF.